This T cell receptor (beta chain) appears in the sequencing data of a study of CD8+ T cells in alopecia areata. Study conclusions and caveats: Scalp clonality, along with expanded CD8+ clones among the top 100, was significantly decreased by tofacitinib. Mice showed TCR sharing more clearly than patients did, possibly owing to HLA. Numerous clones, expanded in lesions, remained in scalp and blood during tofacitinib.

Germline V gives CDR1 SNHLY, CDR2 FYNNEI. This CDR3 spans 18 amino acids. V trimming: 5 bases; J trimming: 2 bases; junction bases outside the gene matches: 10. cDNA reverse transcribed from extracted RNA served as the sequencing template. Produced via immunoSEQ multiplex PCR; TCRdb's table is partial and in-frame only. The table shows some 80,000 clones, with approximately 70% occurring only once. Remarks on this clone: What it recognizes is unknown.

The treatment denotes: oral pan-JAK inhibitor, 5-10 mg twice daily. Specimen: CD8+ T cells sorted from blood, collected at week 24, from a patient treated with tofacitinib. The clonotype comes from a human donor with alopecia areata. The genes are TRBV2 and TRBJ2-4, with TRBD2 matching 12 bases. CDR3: CASSLHSSGGATKNIQYF. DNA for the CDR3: TGTGCCAGCAGTCTCCACTCTAGCGGGGGGGCGACCAAAAACATTCAGTACTTC.